One and the same sample provided the 9 T cell receptor beta chains below, sequenced in a study of blood T cell repertoires in COVID-19. TCRdb keeps only in-frame clones here, not all; method: immunoSEQ multiplex PCR. The sample has about 50,000 clones; over 65% are singletons. The source material was peripheral blood. The receptor source for this set is a woman aged 55-75 years with acute or convalescent COVID-19.

This chain links TRBV5-5 with TRBJ2-3, with D tentatively TRBD1 (6 bases). The V gene lost 4 bases and the J gene lost 7 bases, with 16 bases spanning the gap. This CDR3 has 14 residues. Germline lookup yields CDR1 SGHKS and CDR2 YYEKEE (reference sequence). The DNA for the CDR3 is TGTGCCAGCAGCATACCATTACAGGGAAATACGCAGTATTTT. Translating gives CASSIPLQGNTQYF.

The chain couples TRBV4-1 to TRBJ2-1; unclear D gene. Germline lookup yields CDR1 MGHRA and CDR2 YSYEKL. V was shortened by 1 base and J by 4 bases, with 8 bases between the two germline ends. The CDR3 runs to 14 residues. Here the CDR3 DNA reads TGCGCCAGCAGCCAAGGAACTACGTACAATGAGCAGTTCTTC. This codes for CASSQGTTYNEQFF.

J is TRBJ2-5 and V is TRBV2; TRBD2 aligns across 7 bases. CDR3 length: 15 amino acids. Trimming at V came to 3 bases and at J to 5 bases, leaving 9 bases not matched to a gene. Germline V gene data show CDR1 as SNHLY and CDR2 as FYNNEI. CDR3 region: CASSDRRGVVETQYF. In DNA, the CDR3 is TGTGCCAGCAGTGATCGTCGGGGGGTGGTCGAGACCCAGTACTTC.

The chain has TRBV9 and TRBJ2-2, with D possibly TRBD2 on 6 matching bases. This CDR3 spans 14 amino acids. V was shortened by 0 bases and J by 5 bases, with 8 bases between the two germline ends. Germline lookup yields CDR1 SGDLS and CDR2 YYNGEE. In DNA, the CDR3 is TGTGCCAGCAGCGTAGGGCTAGCGACCGGGGAGCTGTTTTTT. This translates into CASSVGLATGELFF.

The genes are TRBV7-2 and TRBJ2-1; perhaps TRBD1 as D (6 bases). Germline values: CDR1 SGHTA, CDR2 FQGNSA. The CDR3 extends over 15 amino acids. V was shortened by 1 base and J by 7 bases, with 14 bases between the two germline ends. The CDR3 loop reads CASSLGVWGLNEQFF. CDR3 nucleotides: TGTGCCAGCAGCTTAGGCGTTTGGGGGCTTAATGAGCAGTTCTTC. The complete variable domain, with remaining parts taken from reference TRBV7-2 and TRBJ2-1, reads GAGVSQSPSNKVTEKGKDVELRCDPISGHTALYWYRQSLGQGLEFLIYFQGNSAPDKSGLPSDRFSAERTGGSVSTLTIQRTQQEDSAVYLCASSLGVWGLNEQFFGPGTRLTVL.

This clone has a handful of counts. V is TRBV7-2 and J is TRBJ1-2; D gene unclear. The length of the CDR3 is 13 residues. In germline, CDR1 is SGHTA, CDR2 FQGNSA. Trimming shortened V by 0 bases and J by 6 bases, and 8 bases separated the two germline ends. CDR3: CASSLAGEDGYTF. CDR3 nucleotides: TGTGCCAGCAGCTTAGCCGGGGAGGATGGCTACACCTTC. The variable domain in full, with the rest retrieved from reference TRBV7-2 and TRBJ1-2, is GAGVSQSPSNKVTEKGKDVELRCDPISGHTALYWYRQSLGQGLEFLIYFQGNSAPDKSGLPSDRFSAERTGGSVSTLTIQRTQQEDSAVYLCASSLAGEDGYTFGSGTRLTVV.

The chain uses TRBV20-1 and TRBJ1-2; unclear D gene. Trimming took off 3 bases at V and 3 bases at J, with 11 bases between the two ends. Germline lookup yields CDR1 DFQATT and CDR2 SNEGSKA (reference sequence). The CDR3 is 13 residues long. The CDR3 loop is CSASSRGDYGYTF. In DNA form, the CDR3 reads TGCAGTGCTAGTAGCCGCGGGGACTATGGCTACACCTTC.

This clone appeared a few times. J is TRBJ2-5 and V is TRBV30, with 8 nucleotides matching TRBD2. V shed 4 bases, J shed 4 bases, and the junction held 5 bases outside the gene matches. CDR3 size: 13 residues. CDR1 is GTSNPN and CDR2 is SVGIG in the germline V gene (reference sequence). The CDR3 protein is CAWTAGDVETQYF. CDR3 in DNA: TGTGCCTGGACAGCGGGAGATGTAGAGACCCAGTACTTC. Looking up the rest from reference TRBV30 and TRBJ2-5 gives the full variable domain: SQTIHQWPATLVQPVGSPLSLECTVEGTSNPNLYWYRQAAGRGLQLLFYSVGIGQISSEVPQNLSASRPQDRQFILSSKKLLLSDSGFYLCAWTAGDVETQYFGPGTRLLVL.

The rearrangement joins TRBV6-5 to TRBJ2-5, with 9 nucleotides matching TRBD2. CDR1 and CDR2 (germline): MNHEY, SVGAGI. V lost 6 bases, J lost 4 bases, and 3 bases stayed unmatched. The CDR3 has 13 residues. CDR3 region: CASSRGGGETQYF. The DNA for the CDR3 is TGTGCCAGCAGCCGCGGGGGGGGAGAGACCCAGTACTTC.